Listed below are T cell receptor beta chains from one sample, sequenced in a study of cytomegalovirus exposure and HLA in healthy donors. This table comes from immunoSEQ multiplex PCR, and its TCRdb copy is limited to in-frame clones, with some not included. The sample has some 120,000 clones; 80% are singletons. Sequencing was done on a sample of PBMCs. These receptor sequences come from a man aged 30-40 years in good health and CMV-seronegative. Both conserved end residues are part of each CDR3. The order of the fields is V gene, J gene, D gene, clone size, CDR3 DNA, CDR3 protein. The D gene is left open where the match is weak. Part of the rows lack a size; the others show once, few, many or a class for expanded clones.

TRBV7-2	TRBJ2-2	TRBD2	few	TGTGCCAGCAGCCTGACTAGCGGAAACACCGGGGAGCTGTTTTTT	CASSLTSGNTGELFF
TRBV5-4	TRBJ2-3	TRBD2	NA	TGTGCCAGCAGCTCCAGGACTAGCGGGACTTCAGATACGCAGTATTTT	CASSSRTSGTSDTQYF
TRBV19	TRBJ2-7	TRBD1	NA	TGTGCCAGTAGTACACCAGGGGGTCATATTCAGTACGAGCAGTACTTC	CASSTPGGHIQYEQYF
TRBV27	TRBJ2-6	NA	NA	TGTGCCAGCAGTCCTTTTTCTGGGGCCAACGTCCTGACTTTC	CASSPFSGANVLTF
TRBV25-1	TRBJ1-2	NA	NA	TGTGCCAGCAGTGATCGAGGGTATGGCTACACCTTC	CASSDRGYGYTF
TRBV6-1	TRBJ2-3	NA	NA	TGTGCCAGCAGTAGCGGGAGCACAGATACGCAGTATTTT	CASSSGSTDTQYF
TRBV14	TRBJ2-7	TRBD2	NA	TGTGCCAGCAGCCCTTCAGCGGGAACGACCTACGAGCAGTACTTC	CASSPSAGTTYEQYF
TRBV30	TRBJ2-3	TRBD2	NA	TGTGCCTGGATAGCGGGAGGGTTTTCCACAGATACGCAGTATTTT	CAWIAGGFSTDTQYF
TRBV28	TRBJ2-7	NA	NA	TGTGCCAGCAGTTTTTCGACAGATTACGAGCAGTACTTC	CASSFSTDYEQYF
TRBV5-4	TRBJ1-2	NA	once	TGTGCCAGCAGCTTAGGCGTCCCAGGGTGGGGCTACACCTTC	CASSLGVPGWGYTF
TRBV6-5	TRBJ1-5	TRBD1	NA	TGTGCCAGCAGGATGGGACAGAGCAATCAGCCCCAGCATTTT	CASRMGQSNQPQHF
TRBV9	TRBJ2-3	NA	NA	TGTGCCAGCAGCCCCGATAGCGGAGCCAGCACAGATACGCAGTATTTT	CASSPDSGASTDTQYF
TRBV7-9	TRBJ1-5	TRBD1	NA	TGTGCCAGCAGCTTAGAGGTTGGGACAGGGCATCAGCCCCAGCATTTT	CASSLEVGTGHQPQHF
TRBV19	TRBJ1-4	TRBD1	NA	TGTGCCAGTAGCTCCTCCGGGACAGGGGAAAAACTGTTTTTT	CASSSSGTGEKLFF
TRBV7-6	TRBJ2-1	TRBD2	NA	TGTGCCAGCAGCTTAGGAGGGGGTAGCGGGGTCTACTACAATGAGCAGTTCTTC	CASSLGGGSGVYYNEQFF
TRBV9	TRBJ1-1	NA	NA	TGTGCCAGCAGCGTAGCTAAGGGGGAAATCACTGAAGCTTTCTTT	CASSVAKGEITEAFF
TRBV5-1	TRBJ1-5	NA	NA	TGCGCCAGCAGCTTGGGACAGGTCGAAGGTCAGCCCCAGCATTTT	CASSLGQVEGQPQHF
TRBV25-1	TRBJ2-7	NA	NA	TGTGCCAGCAGGGACAGCCGCTCCTACGAGCAGTACTTC	CASRDSRSYEQYF
TRBV2	TRBJ2-1	TRBD2	NA	TGTGCCAGCAGTAGACGGCGGACTAGCGGGCTTACCTACAATGAGCAGTTCTTC	CASSRRRTSGLTYNEQFF
TRBV7-7	TRBJ1-1	NA	NA	TGTGCTAGCAGCTTAGGAGCGAACACCGAAGCTTTCTTT	CASSLGANTEAFF
TRBV28	TRBJ1-5	TRBD1	NA	TGTGCCAGCAGAGGGGACAGACACCAGCATTTT	CASRGDRHQHF
TRBV29-1	TRBJ1-1	NA	NA	TGCAGCGTTGAATCGGGGACTGAAGCTTTCTTT	CSVESGTEAFF
TRBV4-2	TRBJ1-1	NA	NA	TGTGCCAGCAGCCAACTACAAGACATGAACACTGAAGCTTTCTTT	CASSQLQDMNTEAFF
TRBV19	TRBJ1-2	NA	NA	TGTGCCAGTAGTATAACCAGAGAGGGTCACTATGGCTACACCTTC	CASSITREGHYGYTF
TRBV5-4	TRBJ1-1	NA	few	TGTGCCAGCTCCCCGGGTCTTGAGGGAACTGAAGCTTTCTTT	CASSPGLEGTEAFF
TRBV18	TRBJ2-1	TRBD2	NA	TGTGCCAGCTCATCCGGGACTAGCGGCCACAATGAGCAGTTCTTC	CASSSGTSGHNEQFF
TRBV7-9	TRBJ2-1	TRBD2	few	TGTGCCAGCCCCTCGGTAGCGGGGTACAATGAGCAGTTCTTC	CASPSVAGYNEQFF
TRBV7-3	TRBJ2-3	NA	NA	TGTGCCAGCAGCTTAGAGTCGAGGGGGTTGAGTGCAGATACGCAGTATTTT	CASSLESRGLSADTQYF
TRBV9	TRBJ1-4	NA	NA	TGTGCCAGCAGCGTAGGCGCGGGAGGAGTAGAAAAACTGTTTTTT	CASSVGAGGVEKLFF
TRBV5-1	TRBJ2-3	NA	NA	TGCGCCAGCAGCTTGGGCGGCGTTCTAAGCACAGATACGCAGTATTTT	CASSLGGVLSTDTQYF
TRBV7-9	TRBJ1-1	NA	NA	TGTGCCAGCAGCTTACCCGGGACGGGGGGCGGCGGCACTGAAGCTTTCTTT	CASSLPGTGGGGTEAFF
TRBV5-4	TRBJ2-3	NA	NA	TGTGCCAGCATCAACCCCGCGACTAGCACAGATACGCAGTATTTT	CASINPATSTDTQYF
TRBV27	TRBJ2-2	NA	NA	TGTGCCAGCAGTCCCAAGCTCGGACAGATTACCGGGGAGCTGTTTTTT	CASSPKLGQITGELFF
TRBV19	TRBJ1-1	TRBD1	NA	TGTGCCAGTAGCCCCGACAGGGGGCGGGATGAAGCTTTCTTT	CASSPDRGRDEAFF
TRBV9	TRBJ2-4	TRBD2	NA	TGTGCCAGCAGCCCCCGGGGGGGGCTTTGGGCCAAAAACATTCAGTACTTC	CASSPRGGLWAKNIQYF
TRBV6-5	TRBJ2-7	NA	few	TGTGCCAGCAGACAGGGTTCTTGGGACGAGCAGTACTTC	CASRQGSWDEQYF
TRBV19	TRBJ2-1	TRBD1	NA	TGTGCCAGTAGTACCTACAGGGGTTCCTACAATGAGCAGTTCTTC	CASSTYRGSYNEQFF
TRBV27	TRBJ1-1	TRBD1	few	TGTGCCAGCAGAACAGGGGGCACTGAAGCTTTCTTT	CASRTGGTEAFF
TRBV27	TRBJ2-1	NA	NA	TGTGCCAGCAGTTTATTACGGTTTTCGGGTGAGCAGTTCTTC	CASSLLRFSGEQFF
TRBV4-3	TRBJ2-3	TRBD2	NA	TGCGCCAGCAGCCAAGTGGTGGCGGGAGGTGTCGCAGATACGCAGTATTTT	CASSQVVAGGVADTQYF
TRBV5-5	TRBJ1-2	NA	NA	TGTGCCAGCAGCTTACAAGACAGGCTAGGAGGCTACACCTTC	CASSLQDRLGGYTF
TRBV7-3	TRBJ2-1	NA	once	TGTGCCAGCAGCTTAACGTCTAGCAGCTCGGGGAATGAGCAGTTCTTC	CASSLTSSSSGNEQFF
TRBV7-9	TRBJ1-6	NA	few	TGTGCCAGCAGCGAAGCTCCCTATAATTCACCCCTCCACTTT	CASSEAPYNSPLHF
TRBV7-9	TRBJ2-2	TRBD2	NA	TGTGCCAGCAGCTTATGGACTAGCGCCGGGGAGCTGTTTTTT	CASSLWTSAGELFF
TRBV6-1	TRBJ2-7	TRBD2	NA	TGTGCCAGCAGGATAGCGGGAGTCTACGAGCAGTACTTC	CASRIAGVYEQYF
TRBV6-1	TRBJ2-7	TRBD1	few	TGTGCCAGCAGCGCCCGGGACAGCTCCTACGAGCAGTACTTC	CASSARDSSYEQYF
TRBV18	TRBJ2-7	NA	NA	TGTGCCAGCTCACCTACAACAGGGCAGTTTACCGAGCAGTACTTC	CASSPTTGQFTEQYF
TRBV6-1	TRBJ2-5	TRBD1	NA	TGTGCCAGCAGTGAAAGACCAGGGGGCAGAGAGACCCAGTACTTC	CASSERPGGRETQYF
TRBV19	TRBJ2-5	NA	NA	TGTGCCAGTACTGCGGGCCACGGAACTACTATTGAGACCCAGTACTTC	CASTAGHGTTIETQYF
TRBV9	TRBJ2-1	TRBD2	NA	TGTGCCAGCAGCGTAAGCGGGAGGGCCGGTAATGAGCAGTTCTTC	CASSVSGRAGNEQFF
TRBV10-1	TRBJ2-2	TRBD2	NA	TGCGCCAGGGGAGGGGTCGGAAGAAACACCGGGGAGCTGTTTTTT	CARGGVGRNTGELFF
TRBV5-1	TRBJ2-7	TRBD2	NA	TGCGCCAGCAGCTTAGACCAAGCGGGAGGGCCCGTCGAGCAGTACTTC	CASSLDQAGGPVEQYF
TRBV5-4	TRBJ1-2	NA	NA	TGTGCCAGCAGCTTGAACAGGGTGAGGTATGGCTACACCTTC	CASSLNRVRYGYTF
TRBV5-1	TRBJ1-3	NA	NA	TGCGCCAGCAGCCAAAGATCAGGGTTCTCTGGAAACACCATATATTTT	CASSQRSGFSGNTIYF
TRBV4-1	TRBJ2-1	NA	NA	TGCGCCAGCAGCCAAGATAGGCGGGAAAGCTCCTACAATGAGCAGTTCTTC	CASSQDRRESSYNEQFF